This T cell receptor beta chain was captured by sequencing in a study of T cell changes during pregnancy in multiple sclerosis (dated by TCRdb to between 2017 and 2020). Context from the whole study: In women with multiple sclerosis, the researchers looked at how the T cell repertoire shifted as pregnancy progressed.

Reading from cysteine to phenylalanine, the CDR3 counts 15 amino acids. Here the CDR3 DNA is all that survives: 45 bases in frame from base 1. V sheds 0 bases and J sheds 6 bases, leaving 15 bases between their ends. CDR1 and CDR2 (SQVTM, ANQGSEA) derive from the germline V gene. The library came from the immunoSEQ multiplex PCR assay. TCRdb re-hosts the immuneACCESS table, in-frame sequences only. Its copies lack some clones; in the studies checked, an unresolved V gene accounts for under half of them, and the cause for the rest is not known. The sample table contains over 65,000 clones; only one count was recorded for about 90% of them. The ten biggest clones cover around 0.86% of the sample. Points on this clone: Its antigen is currently not known. Qualities for individual bases were not recorded, and no much larger clone is one base off.

This TCR came from a female donor with multiple sclerosis, enrolled in a pregnancy study. This sequence uses TRBV29-1 and TRBJ2-1, and TRBD2 may be the D gene, going by 5 matching bases. This material consisted of peripheral blood, taken in the second trimester of pregnancy. The base sequence is TGCAGCGTTGAAGATCAGAGGGCAAGGGTCAATGAGCAGTTCTTC. Its protein reads: CSVEDQRARVNEQFF.